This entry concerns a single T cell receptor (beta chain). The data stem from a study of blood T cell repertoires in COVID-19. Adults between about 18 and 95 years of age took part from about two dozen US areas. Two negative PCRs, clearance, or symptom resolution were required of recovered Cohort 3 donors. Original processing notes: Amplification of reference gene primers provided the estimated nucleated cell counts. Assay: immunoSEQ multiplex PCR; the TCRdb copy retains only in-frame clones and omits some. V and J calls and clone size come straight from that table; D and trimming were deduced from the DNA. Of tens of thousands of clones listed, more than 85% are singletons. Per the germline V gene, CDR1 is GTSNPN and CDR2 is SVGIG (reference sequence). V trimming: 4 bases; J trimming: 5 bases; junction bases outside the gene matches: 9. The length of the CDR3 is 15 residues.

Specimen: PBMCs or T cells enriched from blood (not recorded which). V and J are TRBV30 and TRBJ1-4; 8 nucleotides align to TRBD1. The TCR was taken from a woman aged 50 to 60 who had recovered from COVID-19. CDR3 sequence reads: CAWTRGQGENEKLFF. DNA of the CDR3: TGTGCCTGGACCCGAGGACAGGGTGAAAATGAAAAACTGTTTTTT.